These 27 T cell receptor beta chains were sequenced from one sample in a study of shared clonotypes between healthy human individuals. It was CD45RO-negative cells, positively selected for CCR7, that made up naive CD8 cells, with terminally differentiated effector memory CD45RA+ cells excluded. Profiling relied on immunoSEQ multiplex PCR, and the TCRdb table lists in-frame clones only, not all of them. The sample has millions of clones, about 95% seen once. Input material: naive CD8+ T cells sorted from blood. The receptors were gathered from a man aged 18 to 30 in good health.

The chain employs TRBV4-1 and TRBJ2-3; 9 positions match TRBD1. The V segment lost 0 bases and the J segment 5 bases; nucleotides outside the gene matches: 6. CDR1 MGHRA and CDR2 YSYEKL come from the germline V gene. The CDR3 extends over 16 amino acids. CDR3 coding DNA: TGCGCCAGCAGCCAAGAAGGGACAGGGAAGGTAGATACGCAGTATTTT. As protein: CASSQEGTGKVDTQYF.

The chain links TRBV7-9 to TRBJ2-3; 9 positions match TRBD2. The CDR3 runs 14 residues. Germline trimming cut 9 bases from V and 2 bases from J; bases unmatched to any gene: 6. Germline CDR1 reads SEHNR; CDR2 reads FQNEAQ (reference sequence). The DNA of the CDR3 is TGTGCCAGTCGGGCTAGCGGGACCACAGATACGCAGTATTTT. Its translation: CASRASGTTDTQYF.

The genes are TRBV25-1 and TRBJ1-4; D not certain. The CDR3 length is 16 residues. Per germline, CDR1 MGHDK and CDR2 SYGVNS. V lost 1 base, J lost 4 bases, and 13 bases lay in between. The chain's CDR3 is CASSEFSSDRNEKLFF. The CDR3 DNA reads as TGTGCCAGCAGTGAATTTTCCTCTGACCGTAATGAAAAACTGTTTTTT.

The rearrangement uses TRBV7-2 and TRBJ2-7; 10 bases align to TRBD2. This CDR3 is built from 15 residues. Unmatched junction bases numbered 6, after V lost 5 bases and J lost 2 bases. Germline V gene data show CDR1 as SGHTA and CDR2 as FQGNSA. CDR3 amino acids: CASSISAGGTYEQYF. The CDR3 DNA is TGTGCCAGCAGCATATCAGCGGGGGGGACCTACGAGCAGTACTTC.

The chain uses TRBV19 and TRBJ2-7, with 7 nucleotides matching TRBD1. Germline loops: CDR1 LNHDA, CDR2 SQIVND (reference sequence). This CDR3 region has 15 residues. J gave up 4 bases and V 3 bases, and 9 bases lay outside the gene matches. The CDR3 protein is CASSIGDSPPYEQYF. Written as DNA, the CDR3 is TGTGCCAGTAGTATTGGGGACAGTCCCCCGTACGAGCAGTACTTC.

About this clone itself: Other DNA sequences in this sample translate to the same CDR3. CDR3 loop: CSVALAGDNTGELFF. In nucleotides, the CDR3 is TGCAGCGTTGCCCTAGCGGGGGACAACACCGGGGAGCTGTTTTTT. This chain links TRBV29-1 with TRBJ2-2, with 10 bases that match TRBD2. The trim removed 4 bases at V and 2 bases at J, leaving 4 bases unmatched. Germline V CDR1 and CDR2: SQVTM, ANQGSEA. The CDR3 is 15 amino acids.

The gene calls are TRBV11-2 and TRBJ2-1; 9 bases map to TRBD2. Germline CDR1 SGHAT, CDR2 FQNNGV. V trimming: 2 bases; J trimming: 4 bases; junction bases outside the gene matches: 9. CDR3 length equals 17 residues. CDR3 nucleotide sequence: TGTGCCAGCAGCTTATTTCCCTTAGCGGGAGAATACAATGAGCAGTTCTTC. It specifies CASSLFPLAGEYNEQFF. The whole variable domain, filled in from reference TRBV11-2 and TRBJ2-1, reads EAGVAQSPRYKIIEKRQSVAFWCNPISGHATLYWYQQILGQGPKLLIQFQNNGVVDDSQLPKDRFSAERLKGVDSTLKIQPAKLEDSAVYLCASSLFPLAGEYNEQFFGPGTRLTVL.

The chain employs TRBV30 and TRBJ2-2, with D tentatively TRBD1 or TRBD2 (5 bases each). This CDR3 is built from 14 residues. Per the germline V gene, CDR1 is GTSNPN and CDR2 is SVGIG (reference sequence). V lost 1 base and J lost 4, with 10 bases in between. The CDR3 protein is CAWSGGTLTGELFF. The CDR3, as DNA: TGTGCCTGGAGTGGTGGGACCCTCACCGGGGAGCTGTTTTTT.

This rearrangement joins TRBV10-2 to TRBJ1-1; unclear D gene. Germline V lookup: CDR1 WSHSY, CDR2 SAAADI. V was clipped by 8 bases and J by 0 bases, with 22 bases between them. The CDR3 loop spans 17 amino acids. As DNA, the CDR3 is TGCGCCAGCGGGGAGCACACGGTTTCGGGTCTGAACACTGAAGCTTTCTTT. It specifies CASGEHTVSGLNTEAFF.

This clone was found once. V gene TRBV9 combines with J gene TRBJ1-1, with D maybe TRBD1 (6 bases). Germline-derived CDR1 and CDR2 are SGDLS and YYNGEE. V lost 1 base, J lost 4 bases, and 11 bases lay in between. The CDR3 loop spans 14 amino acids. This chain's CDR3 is CASSVSGVSTEAFF. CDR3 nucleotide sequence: TGTGCCAGCAGCGTATCAGGGGTGAGCACTGAAGCTTTCTTT.

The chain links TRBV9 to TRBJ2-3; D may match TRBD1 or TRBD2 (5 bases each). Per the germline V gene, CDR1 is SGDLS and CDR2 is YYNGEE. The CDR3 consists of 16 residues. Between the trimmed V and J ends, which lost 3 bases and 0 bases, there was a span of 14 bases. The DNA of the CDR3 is TGTGCCAGCAGCGGCCCGGGACGACCTAGCACAGATACGCAGTATTTT. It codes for CASSGPGRPSTDTQYF.

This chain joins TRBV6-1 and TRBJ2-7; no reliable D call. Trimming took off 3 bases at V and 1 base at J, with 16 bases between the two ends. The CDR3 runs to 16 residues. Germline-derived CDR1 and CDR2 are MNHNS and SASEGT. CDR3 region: CASSEEPTDPSYEQYF. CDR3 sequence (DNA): TGTGCCAGCAGTGAGGAACCGACTGACCCTTCCTACGAGCAGTACTTC.

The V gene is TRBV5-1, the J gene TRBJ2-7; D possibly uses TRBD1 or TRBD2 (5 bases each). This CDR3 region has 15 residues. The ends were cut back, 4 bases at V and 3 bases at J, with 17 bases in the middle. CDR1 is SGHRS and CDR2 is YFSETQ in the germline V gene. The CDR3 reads CASSQAEGIYYEQYF. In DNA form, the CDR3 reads TGCGCCAGCAGCCAGGCCGAGGGGATCTACTACGAGCAGTACTTC.

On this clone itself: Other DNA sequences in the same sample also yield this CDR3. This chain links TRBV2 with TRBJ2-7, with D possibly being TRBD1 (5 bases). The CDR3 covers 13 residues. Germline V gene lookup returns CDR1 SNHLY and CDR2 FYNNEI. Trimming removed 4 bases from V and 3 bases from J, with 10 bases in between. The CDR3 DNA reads TGTGCCAGCAGTGGAGACAGACTCTACGAGCAGTACTTC. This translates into CASSGDRLYEQYF. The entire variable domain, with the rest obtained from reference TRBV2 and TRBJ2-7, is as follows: EPEVTQTPSHQVTQMGQEVILRCVPISNHLYFYWYRQILGQKVEFLVSFYNNEISEKSEIFDDQFSVERPDGSNFTLKIRSTKLEDSAMYFCASSGDRLYEQYFGPGTRLTVT.

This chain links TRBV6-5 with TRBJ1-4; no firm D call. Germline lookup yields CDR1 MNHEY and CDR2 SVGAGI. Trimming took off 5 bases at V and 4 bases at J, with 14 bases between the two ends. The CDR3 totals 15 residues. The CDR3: CASSPGWADNEKLFF. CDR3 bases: TGTGCCAGCAGTCCTGGGTGGGCAGATAATGAAAAACTGTTTTTT.

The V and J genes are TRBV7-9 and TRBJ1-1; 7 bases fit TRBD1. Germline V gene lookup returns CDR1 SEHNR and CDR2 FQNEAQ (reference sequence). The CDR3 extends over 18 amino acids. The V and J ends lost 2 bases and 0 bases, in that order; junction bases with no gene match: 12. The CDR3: CASSLPITGAGVNTEAFF. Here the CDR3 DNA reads TGTGCCAGCAGCTTACCGATTACAGGGGCCGGGGTGAACACTGAAGCTTTCTTT.

The CDR3 spells CASSQETGGQETQYF. The CDR3 region has the DNA TGCGCCAGCAGCCAAGAAACAGGGGGACAAGAGACCCAGTACTTC. The chain joins TRBV4-1 to TRBJ2-5; 8 nucleotides align to TRBD1. Germline V gene sequence: CDR1 MGHRA, CDR2 YSYEKL. The CDR3 totals 15 residues. V gave up 0 bases and J gave up 2 bases; unmatched junction bases: 2.

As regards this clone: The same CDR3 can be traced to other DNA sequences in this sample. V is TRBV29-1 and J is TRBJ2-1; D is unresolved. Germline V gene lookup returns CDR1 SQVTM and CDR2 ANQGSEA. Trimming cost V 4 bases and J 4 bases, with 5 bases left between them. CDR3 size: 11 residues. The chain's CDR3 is CSVVSYNEQFF. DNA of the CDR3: TGCAGCGTTGTGAGTTACAATGAGCAGTTCTTC.

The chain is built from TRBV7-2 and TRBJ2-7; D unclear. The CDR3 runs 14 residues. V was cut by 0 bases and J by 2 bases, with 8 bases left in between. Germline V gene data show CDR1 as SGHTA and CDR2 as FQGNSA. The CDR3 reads CASSLASAAYEQYF. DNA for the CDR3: TGTGCCAGCAGCTTAGCGTCCGCAGCCTACGAGCAGTACTTC.

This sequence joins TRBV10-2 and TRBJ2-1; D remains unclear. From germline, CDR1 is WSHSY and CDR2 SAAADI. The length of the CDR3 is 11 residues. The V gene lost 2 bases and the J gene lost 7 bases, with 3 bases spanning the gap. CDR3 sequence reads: CASSETNEQFF. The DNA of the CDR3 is TGCGCCAGCAGTGAGACGAATGAGCAGTTCTTC.

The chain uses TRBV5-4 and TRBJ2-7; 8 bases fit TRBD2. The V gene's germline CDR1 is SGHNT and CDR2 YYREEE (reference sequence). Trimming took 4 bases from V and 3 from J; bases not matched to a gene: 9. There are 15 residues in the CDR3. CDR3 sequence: CASSREGDYLYEQYF. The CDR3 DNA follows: TGTGCCAGCAGCCGGGAGGGGGACTACCTCTACGAGCAGTACTTC.

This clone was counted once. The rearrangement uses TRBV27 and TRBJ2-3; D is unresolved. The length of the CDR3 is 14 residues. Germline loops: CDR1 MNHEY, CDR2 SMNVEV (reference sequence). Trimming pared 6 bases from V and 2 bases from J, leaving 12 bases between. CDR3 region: CASSLIGLTDTQYF. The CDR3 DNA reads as TGTGCCAGCAGCCTTATTGGCCTCACAGATACGCAGTATTTT.

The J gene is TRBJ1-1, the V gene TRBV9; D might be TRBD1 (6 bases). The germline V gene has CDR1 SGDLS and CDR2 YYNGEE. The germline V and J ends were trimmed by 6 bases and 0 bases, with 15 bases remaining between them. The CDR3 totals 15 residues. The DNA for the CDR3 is TGTGCCAGCAACAGTTTACAGGGAGTGAACACTGAAGCTTTCTTT. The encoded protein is CASNSLQGVNTEAFF.

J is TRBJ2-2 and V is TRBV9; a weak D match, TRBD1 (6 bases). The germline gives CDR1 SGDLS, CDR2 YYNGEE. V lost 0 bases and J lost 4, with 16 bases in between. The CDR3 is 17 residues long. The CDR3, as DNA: TGTGCCAGCAGCGTAGGAGGGACACCACCGGGCACCGGGGAGCTGTTTTTT. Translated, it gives CASSVGGTPPGTGELFF.

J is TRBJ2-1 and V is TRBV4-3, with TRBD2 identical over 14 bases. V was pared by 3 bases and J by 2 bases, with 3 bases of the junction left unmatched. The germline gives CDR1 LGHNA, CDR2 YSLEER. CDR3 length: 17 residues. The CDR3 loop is CASSQGLAGAAYNEQFF. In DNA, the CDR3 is TGCGCCAGCAGCCAGGGACTAGCGGGAGCCGCCTACAATGAGCAGTTCTTC.

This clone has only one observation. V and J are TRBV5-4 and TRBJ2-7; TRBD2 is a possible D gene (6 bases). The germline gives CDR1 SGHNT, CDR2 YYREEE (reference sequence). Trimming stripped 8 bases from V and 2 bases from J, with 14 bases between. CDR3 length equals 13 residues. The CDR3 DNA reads TGTGCCAGTAGGATGGGGGGAACCTACGAGCAGTACTTC. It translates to CASRMGGTYEQYF. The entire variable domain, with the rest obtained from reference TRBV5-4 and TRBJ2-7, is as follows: ETGVTQSPTHLIKTRGQQVTLRCSSQSGHNTVSWYQQALGQGPQFIFQYYREEENGRGNFPPRFSGLQFPNYSSELNVNALELDDSALYLCASRMGGTYEQYFGPGTRLTVT.

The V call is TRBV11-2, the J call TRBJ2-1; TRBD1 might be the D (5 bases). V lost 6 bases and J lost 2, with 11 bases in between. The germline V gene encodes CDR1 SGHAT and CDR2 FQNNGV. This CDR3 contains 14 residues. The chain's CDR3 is CASSLGATYNEQFF. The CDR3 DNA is TGTGCCAGCAGTCTAGGGGCGACCTACAATGAGCAGTTCTTC.